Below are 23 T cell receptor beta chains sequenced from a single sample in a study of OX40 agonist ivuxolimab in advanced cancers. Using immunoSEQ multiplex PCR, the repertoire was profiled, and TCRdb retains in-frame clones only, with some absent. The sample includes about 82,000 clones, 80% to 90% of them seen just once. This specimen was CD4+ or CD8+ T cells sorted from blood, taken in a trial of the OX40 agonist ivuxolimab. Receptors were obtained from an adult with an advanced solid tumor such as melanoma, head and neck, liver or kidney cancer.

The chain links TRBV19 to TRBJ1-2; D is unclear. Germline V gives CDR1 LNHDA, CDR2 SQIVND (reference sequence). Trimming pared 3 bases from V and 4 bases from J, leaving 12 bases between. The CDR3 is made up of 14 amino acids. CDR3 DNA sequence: TGTGCCAGTAGTATCCGAGCGGCGGTCTATGGCTACACCTTC. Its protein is CASSIRAAVYGYTF.

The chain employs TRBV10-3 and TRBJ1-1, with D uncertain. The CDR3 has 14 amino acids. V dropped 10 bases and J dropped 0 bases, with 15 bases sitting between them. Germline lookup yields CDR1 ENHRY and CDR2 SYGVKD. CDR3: CATNRGQMNTEAFF. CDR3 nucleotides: TGTGCCACAAACCGCGGGCAGATGAACACTGAAGCTTTCTTT.

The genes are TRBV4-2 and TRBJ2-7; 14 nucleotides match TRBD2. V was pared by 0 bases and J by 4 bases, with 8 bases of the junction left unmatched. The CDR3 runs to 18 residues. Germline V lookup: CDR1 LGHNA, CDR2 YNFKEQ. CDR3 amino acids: CASSQDRGTSGSIYEQYF. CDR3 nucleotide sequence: TGTGCCAGCAGCCAAGACCGAGGGACTAGCGGGAGTATATACGAGCAGTACTTC.

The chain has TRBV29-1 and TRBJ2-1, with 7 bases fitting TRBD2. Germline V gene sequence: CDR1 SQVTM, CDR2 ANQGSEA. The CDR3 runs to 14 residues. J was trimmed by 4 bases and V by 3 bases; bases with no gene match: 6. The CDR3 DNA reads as TGCAGCGTTGATAAGGCGGGAGCTTACAATGAGCAGTTCTTC. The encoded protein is CSVDKAGAYNEQFF.

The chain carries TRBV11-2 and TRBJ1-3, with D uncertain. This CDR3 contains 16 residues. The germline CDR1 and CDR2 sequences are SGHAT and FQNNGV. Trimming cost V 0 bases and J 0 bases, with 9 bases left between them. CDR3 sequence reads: CASSLEFGGSGNTIYF. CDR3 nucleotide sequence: TGTGCCAGCAGCTTAGAATTCGGAGGCTCTGGAAACACCATATATTTT.

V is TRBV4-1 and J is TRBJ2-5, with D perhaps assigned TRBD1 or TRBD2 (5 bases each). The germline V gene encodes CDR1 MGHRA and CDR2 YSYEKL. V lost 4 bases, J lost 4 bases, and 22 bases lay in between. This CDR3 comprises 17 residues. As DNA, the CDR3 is TGCGCCAGCAGCCCACTGGGGACGGAGGACAACCCAGAGACCCAGTACTTC. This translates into CASSPLGTEDNPETQYF.

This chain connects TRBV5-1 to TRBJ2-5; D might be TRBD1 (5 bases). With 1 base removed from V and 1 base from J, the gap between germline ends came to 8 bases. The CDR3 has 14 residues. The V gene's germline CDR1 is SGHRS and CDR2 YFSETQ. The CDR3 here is CASSLLQGQETQYF. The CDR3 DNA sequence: TGCGCCAGCAGCTTGCTGCAGGGCCAAGAGACCCAGTACTTC.

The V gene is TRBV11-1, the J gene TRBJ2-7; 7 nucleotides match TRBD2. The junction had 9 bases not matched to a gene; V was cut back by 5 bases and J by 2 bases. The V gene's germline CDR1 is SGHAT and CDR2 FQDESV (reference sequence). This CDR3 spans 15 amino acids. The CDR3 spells CASSPTSAKTYEQYF. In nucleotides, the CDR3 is TGTGCCAGCAGCCCTACTAGCGCGAAAACCTACGAGCAGTACTTC.

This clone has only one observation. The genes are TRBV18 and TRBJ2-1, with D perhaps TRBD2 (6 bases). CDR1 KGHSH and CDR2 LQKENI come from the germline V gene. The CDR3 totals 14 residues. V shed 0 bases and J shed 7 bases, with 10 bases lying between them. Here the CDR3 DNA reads TGTGCCAGCTCACCACCGGTGGGGGGTAATGAGCAGTTCTTC. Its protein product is CASSPPVGGNEQFF.

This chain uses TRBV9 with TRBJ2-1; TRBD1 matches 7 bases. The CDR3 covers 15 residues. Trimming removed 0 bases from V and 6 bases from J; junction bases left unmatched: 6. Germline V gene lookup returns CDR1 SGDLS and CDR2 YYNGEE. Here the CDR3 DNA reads TGTGCCAGCAGCGTAGTTACAGGGGCGATCAATGAGCAGTTCTTC. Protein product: CASSVVTGAINEQFF.

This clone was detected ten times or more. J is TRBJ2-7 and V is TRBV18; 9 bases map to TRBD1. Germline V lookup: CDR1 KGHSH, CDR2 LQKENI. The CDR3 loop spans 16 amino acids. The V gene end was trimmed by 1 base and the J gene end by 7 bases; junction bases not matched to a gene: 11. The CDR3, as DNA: TGTGCCAGCTCACCACGGCCGGGACAGGGAGGTGCGGAGCAGTACTTC. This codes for CASSPRPGQGGAEQYF.

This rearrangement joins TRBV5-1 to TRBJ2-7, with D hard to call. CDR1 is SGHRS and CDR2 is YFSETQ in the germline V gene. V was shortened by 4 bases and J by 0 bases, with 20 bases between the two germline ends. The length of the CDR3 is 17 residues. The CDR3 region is CASSQYFSGVSSYEQYF. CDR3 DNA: TGCGCCAGCAGCCAATACTTTAGTGGAGTGAGCTCCTACGAGCAGTACTTC.

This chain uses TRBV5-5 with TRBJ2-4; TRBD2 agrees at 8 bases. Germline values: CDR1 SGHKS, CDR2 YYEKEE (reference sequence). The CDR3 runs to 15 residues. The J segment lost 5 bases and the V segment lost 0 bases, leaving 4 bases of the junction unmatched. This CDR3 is CASSLGTSGQNIQYF. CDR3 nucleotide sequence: TGTGCCAGCAGCTTGGGAACTAGCGGACAAAACATTCAGTACTTC.

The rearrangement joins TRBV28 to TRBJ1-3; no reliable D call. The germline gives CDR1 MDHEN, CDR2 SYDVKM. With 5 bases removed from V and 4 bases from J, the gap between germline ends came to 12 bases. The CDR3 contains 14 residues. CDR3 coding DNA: TGTGCCAGCAGTACTATGAGTAGGGGAAACACCATATATTTT. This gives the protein CASSTMSRGNTIYF. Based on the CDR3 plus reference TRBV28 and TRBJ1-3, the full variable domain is DVKVTQSSRYLVKRTGEKVFLECVQDMDHENMFWYRQDPGLGLRLIYFSYDVKMKEKGDIPEGYSVSREKKERFSLILESASTNQTSMYLCASSTMSRGNTIYFGEGSWLTVV.

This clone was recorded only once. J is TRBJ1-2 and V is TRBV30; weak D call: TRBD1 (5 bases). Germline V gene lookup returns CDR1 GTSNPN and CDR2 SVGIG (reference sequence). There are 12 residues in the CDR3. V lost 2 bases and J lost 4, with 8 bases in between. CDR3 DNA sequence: TGTGCCTGGAGTTCCGGGGGCTATGGCTACACCTTC. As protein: CAWSSGGYGYTF.

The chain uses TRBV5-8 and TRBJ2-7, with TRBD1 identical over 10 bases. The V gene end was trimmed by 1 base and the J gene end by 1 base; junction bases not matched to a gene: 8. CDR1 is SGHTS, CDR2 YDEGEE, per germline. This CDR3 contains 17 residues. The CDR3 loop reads CASSLFRRQGASYEQYF. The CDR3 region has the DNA TGTGCCAGCAGCTTGTTCCGTCGACAGGGGGCTTCCTACGAGCAGTACTTC.

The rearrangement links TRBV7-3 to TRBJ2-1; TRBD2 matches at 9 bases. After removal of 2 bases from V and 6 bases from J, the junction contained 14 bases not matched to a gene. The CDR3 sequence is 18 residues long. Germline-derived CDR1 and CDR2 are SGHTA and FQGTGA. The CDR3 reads CASSLFSVGGRATNEQFF. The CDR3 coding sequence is TGTGCCAGCAGCTTATTCAGTGTAGGCGGGAGGGCCACCAATGAGCAGTTCTTC.

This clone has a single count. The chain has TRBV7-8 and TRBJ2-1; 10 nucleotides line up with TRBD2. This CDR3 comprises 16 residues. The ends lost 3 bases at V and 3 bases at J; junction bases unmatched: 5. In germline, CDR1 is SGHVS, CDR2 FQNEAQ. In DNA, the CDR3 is TGTGCCAGCAGCTTCAAGAGCGGGAGGGTCTACAATGAGCAGTTCTTC. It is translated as CASSFKSGRVYNEQFF.

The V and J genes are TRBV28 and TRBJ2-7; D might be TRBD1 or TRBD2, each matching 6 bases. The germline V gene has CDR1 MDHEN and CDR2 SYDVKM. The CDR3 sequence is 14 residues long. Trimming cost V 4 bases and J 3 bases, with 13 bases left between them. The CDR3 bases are TGTGCCAGCAGTTCGGGGGCACCAGTCTACGAGCAGTACTTC. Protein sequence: CASSSGAPVYEQYF. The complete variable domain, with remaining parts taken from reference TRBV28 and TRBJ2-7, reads DVKVTQSSRYLVKRTGEKVFLECVQDMDHENMFWYRQDPGLGLRLIYFSYDVKMKEKGDIPEGYSVSREKKERFSLILESASTNQTSMYLCASSSGAPVYEQYFGPGTRLTVT.

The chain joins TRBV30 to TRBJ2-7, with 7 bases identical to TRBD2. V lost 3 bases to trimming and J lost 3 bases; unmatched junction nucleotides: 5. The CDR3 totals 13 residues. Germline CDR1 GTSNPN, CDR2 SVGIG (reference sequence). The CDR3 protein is CAWRTSPYYEQYF. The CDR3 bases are TGTGCCTGGAGGACTAGCCCATACTACGAGCAGTACTTC.

DNA of the CDR3: TGTGCCAGCCAACTTTACTCGGGGGAGACCCAGTACTTC. It encodes CASQLYSGETQYF. The genes are TRBV2 and TRBJ2-5, with a tentative D call TRBD2 (5 bases). There are 13 residues in the CDR3. The germline V and J ends were trimmed by 8 bases and 5 bases, with 15 bases remaining between them. Germline CDR1 SNHLY, CDR2 FYNNEI. Full variable domain (missing parts from reference TRBV2 and TRBJ2-5): EPEVTQTPSHQVTQMGQEVILRCVPISNHLYFYWYRQILGQKVEFLVSFYNNEISEKSEIFDDQFSVERPDGSNFTLKIRSTKLEDSAMYFCASQLYSGETQYFGPGTRLLVL.

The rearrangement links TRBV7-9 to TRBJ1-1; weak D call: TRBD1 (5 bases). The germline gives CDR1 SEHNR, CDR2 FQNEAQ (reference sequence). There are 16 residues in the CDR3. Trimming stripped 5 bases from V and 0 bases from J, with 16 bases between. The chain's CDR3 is CASSPQGGRMNTEAFF. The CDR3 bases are TGTGCCAGCAGCCCTCAGGGTGGGAGGATGAACACTGAAGCTTTCTTT.

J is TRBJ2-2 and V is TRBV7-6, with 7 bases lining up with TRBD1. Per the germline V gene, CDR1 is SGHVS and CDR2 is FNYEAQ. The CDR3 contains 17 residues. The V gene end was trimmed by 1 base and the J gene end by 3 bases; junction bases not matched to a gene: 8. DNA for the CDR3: TGTGCCAGCAGCTTAGGCAAACAGGGGCGTTACACCGGGGAGCTGTTTTTT. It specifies CASSLGKQGRYTGELFF.